A single sample gave rise to the 9 T cell receptor beta chains below, sequenced in a study of blood T cell repertoires in COVID-19. The repertoire was sequenced with immunoSEQ multiplex PCR; TCRdb's copy has only in-frame clones and lacks some. This table holds 100,000 or so clones, 91% found once. The sequenced sample was peripheral blood. Source of these receptors: a man younger than 30 with acute or convalescent COVID-19.

This chain connects TRBV21-1 to TRBJ2-1; the table gives TRBD2 as D, unverified against the DNA. TRBV21-1 is a listed pseudogene. The CDR3 is made up of 16 amino acids. CDR3: CASSKPWTSGYNEQFF. The CDR3 bases are TGTGCCAGCAGCAAACCTTGGACTAGCGGATACAATGAGCAGTTCTTC.

The chain carries TRBV29-1 and TRBJ2-1; D is uncertain. Germline V gene lookup returns CDR1 SQVTM and CDR2 ANQGSEA. Trimming stripped 2 bases from V and 1 base from J, with 15 bases between. This CDR3 spans 16 amino acids. The CDR3 is CSVESAHPQSYNEQFF. CDR3 nucleotide sequence: TGCAGCGTTGAAAGTGCGCATCCCCAATCCTACAATGAGCAGTTCTTC.

This CDR3 is CASSPTQGVASGYTF. The CDR3 DNA reads TGTGCCAGCAGCCCGACGCAGGGGGTGGCTAGTGGCTACACCTTC. V and J are TRBV5-4 and TRBJ1-2, with TRBD1 identical over 7 bases. The CDR3 is 15 residues long. With V trimmed by 4 bases and J by 7 bases, 13 bases remained unmatched. CDR1 SGHNT and CDR2 YYREEE come from the germline V gene (reference sequence).

J is TRBJ2-2 and V is TRBV19, with D perhaps matching TRBD1 (7 bases). The V end lost 2 bases, the J end lost 5 bases, and 15 bases lay between the germline ends. Germline V gene data show CDR1 as LNHDA and CDR2 as SQIVND (reference sequence). The CDR3 totals 16 residues. CDR3 sequence reads: CASSIPRTGGTGELFF. The CDR3 DNA sequence: TGTGCCAGTAGTATACCGAGGACAGGAGGGACCGGGGAGCTGTTTTTT.

This chain joins TRBV7-9 and TRBJ2-5; 9 nucleotides agree with TRBD1. Germline trimming cut 5 bases from V and 4 bases from J; bases unmatched to any gene: 14. Germline lookup yields CDR1 SEHNR and CDR2 FQNEAQ (reference sequence). This CDR3 has 17 amino acids. In DNA, the CDR3 is TGTGCCAGCAGCACACCTCGCCGGGACAGGGACCTAGAGACCCAGTACTTC. Amino acids: CASSTPRRDRDLETQYF.

V gene TRBV10-3 combines with J gene TRBJ1-2, with TRBD1 as a possible D gene (5 bases). The V and J ends lost 3 bases and 1 base respectively, with 24 bases between them. Germline CDR1 is ENHRY and CDR2 is SYGVKD. The CDR3 contains 19 residues. The CDR3 DNA is TGTGCCATCAGTGATCCGATACTGGGGGGTGAACGGAGTAACTATGGCTACACCTTC. Translating it yields CAISDPILGGERSNYGYTF.

The rearrangement links TRBV4-1 to TRBJ2-2; perhaps TRBD1 as D (6 bases). The germline V gene has CDR1 MGHRA and CDR2 YSYEKL. The CDR3 is 15 residues long. Between the trimmed V and J ends, which lost 4 bases and 6 bases, there was a span of 15 bases. In nucleotides, the CDR3 is TGCGCCAGCAGCCGGGACAAGGTATCGGCCGGGGAGCTGTTTTTT. It specifies CASSRDKVSAGELFF.

This chain connects TRBV9 to TRBJ2-5; the D gene is possibly TRBD1 (6 bases). Germline assignment: CDR1 SGDLS and CDR2 YYNGEE. Trimming took off 0 bases at V and 5 bases at J, with 11 bases between the two ends. CDR3 length: 14 amino acids. DNA for the CDR3: TGTGCCAGCAGCGTAGCTTTACAGGGTGAGACCCAGTACTTC. Its protein is CASSVALQGETQYF.

This chain joins TRBV9 and TRBJ2-7, with TRBD1 matching over 9 bases. Germline V gene lookup returns CDR1 SGDLS and CDR2 YYNGEE. V dropped 4 bases and J dropped 3; count of bases not matched to a gene: 5. CDR3 length: 14 residues. CDR3 DNA: TGTGCCAGCAGCTCCGGGACAGGGATCTACGAGCAGTACTTC. It specifies CASSSGTGIYEQYF.